The 19 T cell receptor beta chains listed next were all sequenced from one sample in a study of regulatory T cells in long-lasting Graves disease. Regarding time point: newly diagnosed GD, antithyroid drugs for less than 3 months. Preparation of the TCR library used RNA extracted from PBMCs. iRepertoire HTBI primers and Arm-PCR of CDR3 regions built TCR beta libraries. TCRdb processed the multiplex PCR reads anew with MiXCR; each CDR3 protein has one entry. The repertoire has a few hundred thousand distinct CDR3 sequences, around 11% of them found once; the top ten carry under 20%. The data also belong to a second study, concerning T cells in Graves' hyperthyroidism and ophthalmopathy.

Specimen: peripheral blood mononuclear cells (PBMCs), collected at new diagnosis, from a patient treated with antithyroid drugs. Source of these receptors: a woman in her late teens or twenties with Graves disease.

This clonotype was observed at least ten times. The chain carries TRBV11-2 and TRBJ2-3, with 12 positions matching TRBD1. Germline V gene sequence: CDR1 SGHAT, CDR2 FQNNGV. CDR3 length: 16 residues. J lost 5 bases, V lost 4 bases, and 7 bases had no gene match. The CDR3 is CASSSQGQGAQDTQYF. In nucleotides, the CDR3 is TGTGCCAGCAGCTCCCAGGGACAGGGGGCGCAAGATACGCAGTATTTT.

This clonotype came up a few times. This rearrangement joins TRBV5-6 to TRBJ2-1, with 7 bases aligning to TRBD1. Unmatched junction bases numbered 6, after V lost 1 base and J lost 2 bases. Germline-derived CDR1 and CDR2 are SGHDT and YYEEEE. This CDR3 has 16 amino acids. The CDR3 DNA is TGTGCCAGCAGCTTGCCCCGGGACAGAGCCTACAATGAGCAGTTCTTC. Its translation: CASSLPRDRAYNEQFF.

In its sample, this clonotype was seen many times. V usage is TRBV28 and J usage is TRBJ2-1, with 13 bases aligning to TRBD2. Germline values: CDR1 MDHEN, CDR2 SYDVKM. CDR3 length: 15 amino acids. The junction had 7 bases not matched to a gene; V was cut back by 6 bases and J by 8 bases. CDR3 sequence: CASRRTSGSLYEQFF. CDR3 sequence (DNA): TGTGCCAGCAGGAGGACTAGCGGGAGTCTCTATGAGCAGTTCTTC.

A remark on this clonotype: This may arise from a read error, as a much more abundant clone is one base away. The rearrangement uses TRBV10-2 and TRBJ2-1; 8 bases are shared with TRBD2. The trim removed 0 bases at V and 4 bases at J, leaving 8 bases unmatched. The CDR3 spans 17 residues. Germline V CDR1 and CDR2: WSHSY, SAAADI. CDR3 loop: CASSESNSGGRYNEQFF. Written as DNA, the CDR3 is TGCGCCAGCAGTGAGTCAAATTCGGGGGGGAGATACAATGAGCAGTTCTTC.

This clonotype was observed many times. V usage is TRBV7-2 and J usage is TRBJ2-4, with 9 bases lining up with TRBD2. The CDR3 totals 20 residues. Germline CDR1 is SGHTA and CDR2 is FQGNSA. With V trimmed by 2 bases and J by 0 bases, 14 bases remained unmatched. CDR3 coding DNA: TGTGCCAGCAGCTTAATCGGAGCGGGAGGAAATTGGAGAGCCAAAAACATTCAGTACTTC. Translating gives CASSLIGAGGNWRAKNIQYF.

There are many counts of this clonotype. V gene TRBV10-3 combines with J gene TRBJ2-2, with TRBD2 matching 7 bases. CDR1 ENHRY and CDR2 SYGVKD come from the germline V gene. The length of the CDR3 is 16 residues. V shed 8 bases and J 4 bases; nucleotides not matched to a gene: 13. CDR3 amino acids: CAIANPTSERTGELFF. The CDR3 nucleotides are TGTGCCATCGCAAACCCCACTAGCGAGCGCACCGGGGAGCTGTTTTTT.

J is TRBJ2-3 and V is TRBV11-2; 9 nucleotides line up with TRBD2. V was pared by 1 base and J by 3 bases, with 8 bases of the junction left unmatched. The CDR3 totals 17 residues. Germline CDR1 reads SGHAT; CDR2 reads FQNNGV. The CDR3 loop is CASSLGPAGGPTDTQYF. In DNA, the CDR3 is TGTGCCAGCAGCTTAGGTCCTGCGGGGGGGCCAACAGATACGCAGTATTTT. Full variable domain (remainder filled in from reference TRBV11-2 and TRBJ2-3): EAGVAQSPRYKIIEKRQSVAFWCNPISGHATLYWYQQILGQGPKLLIQFQNNGVVDDSQLPKDRFSAERLKGVDSTLKIQPAKLEDSAVYLCASSLGPAGGPTDTQYFGPGTRLTVL.

This clonotype was seen at least ten times. This chain links TRBV6-2 or TRBV6-3 with TRBJ2-7; TRBD1 matches 7 bases. The CDR3 extends over 12 amino acids. Trimming took 6 bases from V and 3 from J; bases not matched to a gene: 2. Germline CDR1 and CDR2: MNHEY and SVGEGT. The CDR3 DNA follows: TGTGCCAGCAGCTACAGGGGCTACGAGCAGTACGTC. Translating it yields CASSYRGYEQYV.

In its sample, this clonotype was seen many times. The V and J genes are TRBV28 and TRBJ2-1; tentatively, D is TRBD1 (5 bases). The CDR3 length is 16 residues. The germline V and J ends were trimmed by 1 base and 1 base, with 11 bases remaining between them. Germline V gene lookup returns CDR1 MDHEN and CDR2 SYDVKM. The CDR3 reads CASSLSLGVSYNEQFF. The CDR3 coding sequence is TGTGCCAGCAGTTTATCGCTAGGGGTTTCCTACAATGAGCAGTTCTTC.

The chain couples TRBV28 to TRBJ2-4; 10 bases are shared with TRBD1. The germline gives CDR1 MDHEN, CDR2 SYDVKM. After removal of 2 bases from V and 4 bases from J, the junction contained 5 bases not matched to a gene. The CDR3 contains 16 residues. In DNA form, the CDR3 reads TGTGCCAGCAGTTTAGGGCCGGGACAGGGGAAAAACATTCAGTACTTC. Amino acid sequence: CASSLGPGQGKNIQYF.

This clonotype was seen ten or more times. The chain combines TRBV20-1 with TRBJ1-2; D ambiguous. Trimming shortened V by 7 bases and J by 5 bases, and 17 bases separated the two germline ends. Germline CDR1 reads DFQATT; CDR2 reads SNEGSKA (reference sequence). This CDR3 contains 13 residues. The CDR3 is CSVRGLRAYGYTF. The CDR3 DNA follows: TGCAGTGTCAGAGGGCTCAGAGCTTATGGCTACACCTTC.

This clonotype was seen only a few times. The chain uses TRBV7-2 and TRBJ2-3, with D hard to call. Trimming cost V 8 bases and J 4 bases, with 16 bases left between them. CDR1 is SGHTA, CDR2 FQGNSA, per germline. There are 14 residues in the CDR3. CDR3 residues: CASHKAGSADTQYF. The CDR3 nucleotides read TGTGCCAGCCATAAGGCAGGTTCAGCAGATACGCAGTATTTT.

This chain links TRBV5-7 with TRBJ2-7, with TRBD1 matching over 9 bases. TRBV5-7 belongs to the ORF category, with a function that is uncertain. The CDR3 extends over 18 amino acids. V shed 0 bases and J 5 bases; nucleotides not matched to a gene: 15. The CDR3 DNA reads as TGTGCCAGCAGCTTGGTTTACTGGACAGGGGAGGATGGTGACGAGCAGTACGTC. Protein: CASSLVYWTGEDGDEQYV.

On this clonotype itself: A much larger clone lies one base from this, so it may be a read error. The chain recombines TRBV6-2 or TRBV6-3 with TRBJ2-4, with D maybe TRBD1 (5 bases). This CDR3 has 14 residues. The V gene's germline CDR1 is MNHEY and CDR2 SVGEGT. Deletions cut 7 bases from V and 13 bases from J, with 23 bases between. As DNA, the CDR3 is TGTGCCAGCATGATTTCAGGGATTCAAACCGGGCAGTACTTC. Protein sequence: CASMISGIQTGQYF.

In this sample, this clonotype turned up many times. This chain uses TRBV13 with TRBJ1-2; 7 bases agree with TRBD1. Per the germline V gene, CDR1 is PRHDT and CDR2 is FYEKMQ (reference sequence). This CDR3 contains 15 residues. V lost 5 bases, J lost 8 bases, and 14 bases stayed unmatched. The CDR3 nucleotides are TGTGCCAGCAGCGGGCGGGACAGTCCTAACCGCGGCTACACCTTC. Its translation: CASSGRDSPNRGYTF.

As for this clonotype: This may be a read error: a much more frequent sequence differs by one nucleotide. This chain links TRBV7-2 with TRBJ1-2; 7 bases line up with TRBD1. Germline V lookup: CDR1 SGHTA, CDR2 FQGNSA. CDR3 length: 14 amino acids. V shed 5 bases, J shed 6 bases, and the junction held 9 bases outside the gene matches. CDR3 sequence reads: CASSTTGAPHGYTF. As DNA, the CDR3 is TGTGCCAGCAGCACCACAGGGGCCCCTCATGGCTACACCTTC.

This clonotype was detected ten times or more. This chain uses TRBV27 with TRBJ2-7; D uncertain. The CDR3 covers 13 residues. V was trimmed by 1 base and J by 0 bases, leaving 4 bases between them. Germline CDR1 is MNHEY and CDR2 is SMNVEV (reference sequence). In DNA, the CDR3 is TGTGCCAGCAGTTTATACGTCTCCTACGAGCAGTACTTC. It yields the protein CASSLYVSYEQYF.

This chain joins TRBV10-3 and TRBJ1-5; a weak D match, TRBD1 (5 bases). Trimming took off 7 bases at V and 4 bases at J, with 17 bases between the two ends. Germline CDR1 and CDR2: ENHRY and SYGVKD. This CDR3 comprises 15 residues. The CDR3: CAITPPDSVNQPQHF. The CDR3 DNA reads as TGTGCCATCACCCCCCCCGACAGCGTAAATCAGCCCCAGCATTTT.

This clonotype was recorded at least ten times. The CDR3 nucleotides are TGTGCCAGCAGTTCACCTTCAGGGGTCCGCACTGAAGCTTTCTTT. It encodes CASSSPSGVRTEAFF. The chain employs TRBV27 and TRBJ1-1; tentatively, D is TRBD1 (6 bases). The CDR3 extends over 15 amino acids. Trimming took off 4 bases at V and 4 bases at J, with 16 bases between the two ends. CDR1 and CDR2 from the germline V gene are MNHEY and SMNVEV (reference sequence).